What follows describes a single T cell receptor beta chain. As yet, its antigen is unknown. In germline, CDR1 is MDHEN, CDR2 SYDVKM. CDR3 length equals 14 residues. The ends lost 6 bases at V and 3 bases at J; junction bases unmatched: 4. The sample comes from a study of shared clonotypes between healthy human individuals. Study conclusions and caveats: The researchers took only blood, and tissue repertoires probably look different.

An assay was performed, and its level was deep. Generated by immunoSEQ multiplex PCR, the TCRdb table keeps only in-frame clones and is missing some. The table records about 2.1 million clones, around 95% of them present only once. Terminally differentiated effector memory CD45RA+ cells were excluded by CCR7 positive selection of CD45RO-negative cells. Each donor was a Caucasian adult residing in Nashville, Tennessee. This clonotype was obtained from a young man in good health. Some clones in this sample may be carry-over from other donors' samples. The rearrangement links TRBV28 to TRBJ2-3, with 9 positions matching TRBD1. The sequenced sample was naive CD8+ T cells from PBMCs. The CDR3 coding sequence is TGTGCCAGCAGGCGGGACAGGGCAACAGATACGCAGTATTTT. It is translated as CASRRDRATDTQYF.